The 27 T cell receptor beta chains presented below share a single source sample, sequenced in a study of monozygotic twins with inflammatory bowel disease. TCRdb re-called the 5' RACE reads, yielding one record per CDR3 amino acid sequence without DNA. In total, the table holds approximately 400,000 distinct CDR3 sequences. The sample consisted of blood. These TCRs come from a human donor with ulcerative colitis or Crohn's disease, or a healthy co-twin of an affected twin (not recorded which).

The chain is built from TRBV28 and TRBJ2-6. Germline V gene sequence: CDR1 MDHEN, CDR2 SYDVKM. The CDR3 is 15 residues long. The CDR3 region is CASSFISSGANVLTF.

This chain links TRBV18 with TRBJ2-1; TCRdb's D call, TRBD2, is unchecked because there is no DNA. The CDR3 runs 20 residues. CDR1 is KGHSH and CDR2 is LQKENI in the germline V gene. The chain's CDR3 is CASSPPFQGLAGSPYNEQFF.

The chain joins TRBV20-1 to TRBJ2-3; TCRdb lists TRBD2, though no DNA is available to test this call. The CDR3 length is 15 residues. Germline CDR1 and CDR2: DFQATT and SNEGSKA (reference sequence). Here the CDR3 reads CSASGTSGGTDTQYF.

The chain uses TRBV9 and TRBJ2-1; TCRdb's assignment of TRBD1 cannot be checked, as there is no DNA. From germline, CDR1 is SGDLS and CDR2 YYNGEE. This CDR3 has 13 amino acids. The CDR3 reads CASSVGQYNEQFF.

The chain links TRBV12-3 or TRBV12-4 to TRBJ1-3; TCRdb selects TRBD1, and the lack of DNA leaves this call unchecked. The CDR3 has 15 amino acids. This CDR3 reads CASSPTRVLRNTIYF.

The J gene is TRBJ1-3, the V gene TRBV3-1. CDR1 is LGHDT and CDR2 is YNNKEL in the germline V gene (reference sequence). The CDR3 contains 17 residues. CDR3 sequence reads: CASSQGLGEISGNTIYF.

The chain links TRBV5-1 to TRBJ1-1; TCRdb lists TRBD1, though no DNA is available to test this call. CDR1 is SGHRS, CDR2 YFSETQ, per germline. The CDR3 is 17 residues long. This chain's CDR3 is CASSYSGTLTRGTEAFF.

The V and J genes are TRBV4-2 and TRBJ2-7. The CDR3 covers 11 residues. Germline V lookup: CDR1 LGHNA, CDR2 YNFKEQ. This chain's CDR3 is CASSQEREQYF.

The rearrangement uses TRBV12-3 or TRBV12-4 and TRBJ2-7; checking the TCRdb D call of TRBD1 is not possible without DNA. This CDR3 has 12 residues. The CDR3 sequence: CASSSGTGGPYF.

CDR3 sequence: CASSITAYPVNQPQHF. The chain uses TRBV19 and TRBJ1-5. Germline assignment: CDR1 LNHDA and CDR2 SQIVND (reference sequence). This CDR3 has 16 amino acids.

The V and J genes are TRBV25-1 and TRBJ1-5; there is no DNA to check the TCRdb D call of TRBD1. The CDR3 covers 14 residues. CDR1 is MGHDK and CDR2 is SYGVNS in the germline V gene. The CDR3 loop is CASSRGGLNQPQHF. The complete variable domain, with remaining parts taken from reference TRBV25-1 and TRBJ1-5, reads EADIYQTPRYLVIGTGKKITLECSQTMGHDKMYWYQQDPGMELHLIHYSYGVNSTEKGDLSSESTVSRIRTEHFPLTLESARPSHTSQYLCASSRGGLNQPQHFGDGTRLSIL.

This chain joins TRBV9 and TRBJ2-5; the TCRdb call, TRBD1, lacks DNA for checking. The germline V gene has CDR1 SGDLS and CDR2 YYNGEE. The CDR3 is 13 amino acids. The CDR3 loop is CASSVGQAETQYF.

V usage is TRBV12-3 or TRBV12-4 and J usage is TRBJ2-7. This CDR3 has 12 residues. This chain's CDR3 is CASSLTSQEQYF.

The rearrangement joins TRBV11-2 to TRBJ2-7; TCRdb selects TRBD1, and the lack of DNA leaves this call unchecked. The CDR3 runs 18 residues. CDR1 is SGHAT and CDR2 is FQNNGV in the germline V gene. CDR3 residues: CASSLGGMGASMSYEQYF.

The chain carries TRBV15 and TRBJ1-2; TCRdb lists TRBD1, though no DNA is available to test this call. Germline assignment: CDR1 LNHNV and CDR2 YYDKDF (reference sequence). The CDR3 contains 15 residues. This chain's CDR3 is CATRPDRGLFYGYTF.

V and J are TRBV6-2 or TRBV6-3 and TRBJ2-7; TCRdb's D call, TRBD1, is unchecked because there is no DNA. Per the germline V gene, CDR1 is MNHEY and CDR2 is SVGEGT. The CDR3 loop spans 15 amino acids. CDR3 loop: CASFNPGRKPYEQYF.

The gene calls are TRBV6-2 or TRBV6-3 and TRBJ2-3. CDR3 size: 15 residues. CDR1 is MNHEY, CDR2 SVGEGT, per germline. CDR3: CASSYSGYYTDTQYF.

The chain links TRBV7-3 to TRBJ1-2; TCRdb's assignment of TRBD1 cannot be checked, as there is no DNA. Germline V gene lookup returns CDR1 SGHTA and CDR2 FQGTGA. CDR3 length: 15 amino acids. CDR3 amino acids: CASSPQQGASDGYTF.

The chain carries TRBV10-2 and TRBJ2-7. The CDR3 covers 12 residues. Germline V gene lookup returns CDR1 WSHSY and CDR2 SAAADI. This CDR3 reads CASSVQEYEQYF.

This rearrangement joins TRBV5-1 to TRBJ1-1; the D call of TRBD1 rests on TCRdb alone, since no DNA is present to check it. CDR1 is SGHRS and CDR2 is YFSETQ in the germline V gene. This CDR3 is built from 13 residues. The CDR3 sequence: CASGTGGNTEAFF.

This chain uses TRBV7-9 with TRBJ2-7. This CDR3 has 13 amino acids. Germline values: CDR1 SEHNR, CDR2 FQNEAQ (reference sequence). The CDR3 reads CASSRQGVHEQYF.

V is TRBV7-2 and J is TRBJ2-7. The V gene's germline CDR1 is SGHTA and CDR2 FQGNSA. The CDR3 sequence is 13 residues long. The CDR3 region is CASSPIPSYEQYF.

The rearrangement joins TRBV20-1 to TRBJ2-4; TCRdb calls TRBD1, which cannot be checked without DNA. The CDR3 sequence is 14 residues long. Germline V gene data show CDR1 as DFQATT and CDR2 as SNEGSKA (reference sequence). The CDR3 loop reads CSASERRGENIQYF.

The chain uses TRBV27 and TRBJ1-6; TCRdb designates TRBD1, a call that cannot be tested without DNA. From germline, CDR1 is MNHEY and CDR2 SMNVEV (reference sequence). There are 18 residues in the CDR3. The CDR3: CASSLLPPGQGSNSPLHF.

The chain combines TRBV29-1 with TRBJ2-5. The germline CDR1 and CDR2 sequences are SQVTM and ANQGSEA. The CDR3 sequence is 12 residues long. The CDR3 here is CSVEQNQETQYF.

This chain connects TRBV5-1 to TRBJ1-2; TCRdb outputs TRBD1, but without DNA this stays unchecked. CDR1 is SGHRS, CDR2 YFSETQ, per germline. This CDR3 spans 16 amino acids. CDR3 sequence: CASSPGGVQSNYGYTF.

V and J are TRBV4-1 and TRBJ2-2; TCRdb's D gene call, TRBD1, goes unchecked for lack of DNA. This CDR3 is built from 15 residues. From germline, CDR1 is MGHRA and CDR2 YSYEKL. CDR3 region: CASSQRTGETGELFF.